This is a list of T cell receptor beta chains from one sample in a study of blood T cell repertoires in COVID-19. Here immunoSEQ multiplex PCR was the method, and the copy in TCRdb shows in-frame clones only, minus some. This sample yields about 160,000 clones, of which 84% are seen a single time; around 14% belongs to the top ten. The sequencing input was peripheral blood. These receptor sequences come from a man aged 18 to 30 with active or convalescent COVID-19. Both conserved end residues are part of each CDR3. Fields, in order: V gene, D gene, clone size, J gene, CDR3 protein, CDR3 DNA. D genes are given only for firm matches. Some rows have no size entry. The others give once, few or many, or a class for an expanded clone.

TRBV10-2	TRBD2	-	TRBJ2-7	CASRTSGILGEQYF	TGCGCCAGTAGGACTAGCGGGATTCTTGGGGAGCAGTACTTC
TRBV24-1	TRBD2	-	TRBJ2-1	CATSDYSGSSYNEQFF	TGTGCCACCAGTGATTATAGCGGGAGCTCCTACAATGAGCAGTTCTTC
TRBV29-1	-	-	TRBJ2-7	CSLSDAGGEQYF	TGCAGCCTTTCTGATGCGGGCGGCGAGCAGTACTTC
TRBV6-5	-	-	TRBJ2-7	CASSPQGYEQYF	TGTGCCAGCAGCCCACAGGGCTACGAGCAGTACTTC
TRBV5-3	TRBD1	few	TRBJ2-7	CARSFFLSKVGTGSYEQYF	TGTGCCAGAAGCTTTTTTCTTTCAAAGGTGGGGACAGGTTCCTACGAGCAGTACTTC
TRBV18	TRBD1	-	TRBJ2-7	CASSPDRAGEQYF	TGTGCCAGCTCACCGGACAGGGCGGGGGAGCAGTACTTC
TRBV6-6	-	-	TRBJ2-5	CASSRLNLQGTQETQYF	TGTGCCAGCAGCCGATTGAACTTACAGGGAACCCAAGAGACCCAGTACTTC
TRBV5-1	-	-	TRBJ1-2	CASSLGGGGYGYTF	TGCGCCAGCAGCTTGGGCGGGGGTGGCTATGGCTACACCTTC
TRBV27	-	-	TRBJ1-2	CASSTGTYGYTF	TGTGCCAGCAGTACAGGGACCTATGGCTACACCTTC
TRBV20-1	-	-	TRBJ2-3	CSASSSRRGADTQYF	TGCAGTGCTAGTTCTAGCCGCAGGGGAGCAGATACGCAGTATTTT
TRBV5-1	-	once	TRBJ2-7	CASSLNSGYEQYF	TGCGCCAGCAGCTTGAATAGCGGATACGAGCAGTACTTC
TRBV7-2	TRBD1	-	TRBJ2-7	CASSLDRGREQYF	TGTGCCAGCAGCTTAGACAGGGGGCGCGAGCAGTACTTC
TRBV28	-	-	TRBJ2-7	CASSGGAHEQYF	TGTGCCAGCTCGGGGGGCGCCCACGAGCAGTACTTC
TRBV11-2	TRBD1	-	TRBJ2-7	CASSLGPPGQGYEQYF	TGTGCCAGCAGCTTAGGCCCACCCGGACAGGGCTACGAGCAGTACTTC
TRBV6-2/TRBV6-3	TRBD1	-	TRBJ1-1	CASSNRQGAYTEAFF	TGTGCCAGCAGTAATAGACAGGGGGCATACACTGAAGCTTTCTTT
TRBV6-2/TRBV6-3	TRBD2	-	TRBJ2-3	CASSLLAGEHVYGTDTQYF	TGTGCCAGCAGTTTACTAGCGGGGGAACATGTCTACGGCACAGATACGCAGTATTTT
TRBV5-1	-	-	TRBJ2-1	CASSLAPDRLSNEQFF	TGCGCCAGCAGCTTGGCCCCCGACAGGTTGTCGAATGAGCAGTTCTTC
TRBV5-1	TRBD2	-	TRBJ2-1	CASSSFGTSRYNEQFF	TGCGCCAGCAGCTCCTTCGGGACTAGCCGATACAATGAGCAGTTCTTC
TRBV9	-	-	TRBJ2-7	CASSVGGGAPYEQYF	TGTGCCAGCAGCGTAGGAGGTGGGGCGCCCTACGAGCAGTACTTC
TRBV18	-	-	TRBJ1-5	CASSPGADGNQPQHF	TGTGCCAGCTCACCAGGGGCGGACGGCAATCAGCCCCAGCATTTT
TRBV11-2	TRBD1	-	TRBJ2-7	CASSRTGTGNHEQYF	TGTGCCAGCAGCCGTACCGGGACAGGTAACCACGAGCAGTACTTC
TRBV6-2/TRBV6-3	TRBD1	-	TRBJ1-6	CASSRGQDLSPLHF	TGTGCCAGCAGCCGGGGACAGGACCTTTCACCCCTCCACTTT
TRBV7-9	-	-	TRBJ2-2	CASSLGIGGRTGELFF	TGTGCCAGCAGCTTAGGTATAGGGGGACGCACCGGGGAGCTGTTTTTT
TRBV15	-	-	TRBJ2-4	CATSRVRGREDIQYF	TGTGCCACCAGCAGAGTTCGGGGTCGTGAGGACATTCAGTACTTC
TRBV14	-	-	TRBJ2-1	CASSQVGGAVYNEQFF	TGTGCCAGCAGCCAAGTGGGGGGGGCCGTCTACAATGAGCAGTTCTTC
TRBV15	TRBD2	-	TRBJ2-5	CATSRGEAGGQETQYF	TGTGCCACCAGCAGAGGTGAAGCGGGAGGCCAAGAGACCCAGTACTTC
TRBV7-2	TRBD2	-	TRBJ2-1	CASSFSGTSYNEQFF	TGTGCCAGCAGCTTTTCCGGGACTAGCTACAATGAGCAGTTCTTC
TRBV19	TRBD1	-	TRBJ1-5	CASRIDRGGNQPQHF	TGTGCCAGTAGAATAGACAGGGGTGGCAATCAGCCCCAGCATTTT
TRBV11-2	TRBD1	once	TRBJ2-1	CASSLTAGGNEQFF	TGTGCCAGCAGCTTAACGGCAGGGGGCAATGAGCAGTTCTTC
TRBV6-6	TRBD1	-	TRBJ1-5	CASSYGQGGNQPQHF	TGTGCCAGCAGTTACGGTCAGGGGGGCAATCAGCCCCAGCATTTT
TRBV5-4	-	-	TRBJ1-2	CASSLAGFYGYTF	TGTGCCAGCAGCTTGGCCGGGTTCTATGGCTACACCTTC
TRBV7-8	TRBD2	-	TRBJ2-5	CASSLVTGGAKTQYF	TGTGCCAGCAGCTTAGTTACCGGGGGGGCGAAGACCCAGTACTTC
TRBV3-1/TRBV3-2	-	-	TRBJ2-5	CASSTGQKETQYF	TGTGCCAGCAGTACAGGGCAAAAAGAGACCCAGTACTTC
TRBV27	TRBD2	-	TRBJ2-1	CASPLGLAGAHEQFF	TGTGCCAGCCCCCTGGGACTAGCGGGAGCTCATGAGCAGTTCTTC
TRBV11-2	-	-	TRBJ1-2	CASSLVLQGSTNYGYTF	TGTGCCAGCAGCTTAGTCCTCCAGGGCAGTACTAACTATGGCTACACCTTC
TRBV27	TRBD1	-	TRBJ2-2	CASSNLPGQGTGELFF	TGTGCCAGCAGTAACTTGCCGGGACAGGGAACCGGGGAGCTGTTTTTT
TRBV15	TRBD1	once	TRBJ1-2	CATSRGQGRNYGYTF	TGTGCCACCAGCAGGGGACAGGGGAGGAACTATGGCTACACCTTC
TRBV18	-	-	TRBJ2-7	CASSLGLQGYEQYF	TGTGCCAGCTCACTCGGGTTACAGGGCTACGAGCAGTACTTC
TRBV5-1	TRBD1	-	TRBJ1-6	CASSSDRADSPLHF	TGCGCCAGCAGCTCAGACAGGGCCGATTCACCCCTCCACTTT
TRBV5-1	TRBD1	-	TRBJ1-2	CASAPGQGGYGYTF	TGCGCCAGCGCACCGGGACAGGGCGGCTATGGCTACACCTTC
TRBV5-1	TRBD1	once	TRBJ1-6	CASSLSLGQGSSPLHF	TGCGCCAGCAGCTTGTCCCTGGGACAGGGGAGTTCACCCCTCCACTTT
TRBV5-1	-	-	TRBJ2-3	CASSLDSNTDTQYF	TGCGCCAGCAGCTTGGACAGCAACACAGATACGCAGTATTTT
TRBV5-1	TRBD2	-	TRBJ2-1	CASSLASGLIKGNEQFF	TGCGCCAGCAGCTTGGCTAGCGGGCTAATCAAAGGGAATGAGCAGTTCTTC
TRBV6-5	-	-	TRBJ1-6	CASSYSIWSGNSPLHF	TGTGCCAGCAGTTACTCGATATGGTCGGGTAATTCACCCCTCCACTTT
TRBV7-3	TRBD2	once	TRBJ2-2	CASSLTSGSASTGELFF	TGTGCCAGCAGCTTAACTAGCGGGAGCGCTTCCACCGGGGAGCTGTTTTTT
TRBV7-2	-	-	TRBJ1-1	CASSLVVGGNTEAFF	TGTGCCAGCAGCTTAGTAGTAGGGGGGAACACTGAAGCTTTCTTT
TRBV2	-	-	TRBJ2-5	CASSVGEETQYF	TGTGCCAGCAGTGTAGGGGAAGAGACCCAGTACTTC
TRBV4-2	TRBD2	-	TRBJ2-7	CASRKTSGRVNEQYF	TGTGCCAGCAGGAAAACTAGCGGGAGGGTCAACGAGCAGTACTTC
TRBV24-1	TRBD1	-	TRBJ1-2	CATSDCRDRPYLSYGYTF	TGTGCCACCAGTGATTGCCGGGACAGGCCCTACCTTTCCTATGGCTACACCTTC
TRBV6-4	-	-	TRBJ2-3	CASSLELAGTDTQYF	TGTGCCAGCAGTCTGGAACTAGCAGGCACAGATACGCAGTATTTT
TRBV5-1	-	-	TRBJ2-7	CASSSDRFYEQYF	TGCGCCAGCAGCTCCGACAGGTTCTACGAGCAGTACTTC
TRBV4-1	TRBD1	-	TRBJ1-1	CASSLTGGGLPFF	TGCGCCAGCAGCCTAACAGGGGGAGGTCTCCCTTTCTTT
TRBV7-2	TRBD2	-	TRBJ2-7	CASSLVQTSGRAEQYF	TGTGCCAGCAGCTTAGTTCAGACTAGCGGGAGGGCCGAGCAGTACTTC